The 9 T cell receptor beta chains presented below share a single source sample, sequenced in a study of cytomegalovirus exposure and HLA in healthy donors. 13 Jbeta primers and 60 Vbeta primers were used for the PCR. Sequencing was performed with immunoSEQ multiplex PCR; in TCRdb, only in-frame clones are kept and a portion is missing. The top ten clones hold around 1.8% of a sample with about 140,000 clones, about 61% of them seen once. Sequences were obtained from PBMCs. These receptors all stem from a male donor in good health and CMV-seronegative.

Turning to this clone: The junction and the germline gene differ at one end; a read error may be behind it. This chain connects TRBV23-1 to TRBJ2-7, with 10 positions matching TRBD1. TRBV23-1 counts as an open reading frame of uncertain function. CDR3 length equals 19 residues. In DNA form, the CDR3 reads TGCGCCGGCAGTCAGCCGCCTCCGGGACAGGGGTCGATCGGATACGAGCAGTACTTC. Amino acids: CAGSQPPPGQGSIGYEQYF.

This clone was observed a handful of times. The chain is built from TRBV5-4 and TRBJ1-2; 7 bases match TRBD1. Germline CDR1 SGHNT, CDR2 YYREEE (reference sequence). This CDR3 contains 17 residues. The ends lost 0 bases at V and 1 base at J; junction bases unmatched: 9. CDR3 loop: CASSLEPTGNFNYGYTF. DNA for the CDR3: TGTGCCAGCAGCTTGGAACCGACAGGGAACTTTAACTATGGCTACACCTTC.

V gene TRBV18 combines with J gene TRBJ2-3, with 7 bases aligning to TRBD2. This CDR3 spans 13 amino acids. After removal of 3 bases from V and 3 bases from J, the junction contained 0 bases not matched to a gene. The germline CDR1 and CDR2 sequences are KGHSH and LQKENI. In DNA form, the CDR3 reads TGTGCCAGCTCACCGGGAGGGACAGATACGCAGTATTTT. This gives the protein CASSPGGTDTQYF.

The CDR3 DNA sequence: TGTGCCAGTAGTCGAAGGGACAGGGTCCACGAGCAGTACTTC. Protein: CASSRRDRVHEQYF. V usage is TRBV19 and J usage is TRBJ2-7, with 9 bases identical to TRBD1. After removal of 5 bases from V and 5 bases from J, the junction contained 7 bases not matched to a gene. The CDR3 is 14 amino acids. The V gene's germline CDR1 is LNHDA and CDR2 SQIVND (reference sequence). Filled out from reference TRBV19 and TRBJ2-7, the complete variable domain reads DGGITQSPKYLFRKEGQNVTLSCEQNLNHDAMYWYRQDPGQGLRLIYYSQIVNDFQKGDIAEGYSVSREKKESFPLTVTSAQKNPTAFYLCASSRRDRVHEQYFGPGTRLTVT.

This sequence joins TRBV21-1 and TRBJ1-4; the table gives TRBD1 as D, unverified against the DNA. TRBV21-1 is a recognized pseudogene. The CDR3 is 18 amino acids. The CDR3: CASIQRGTGETTNEKLFF. The CDR3 DNA is TGTGCCAGCATCCAACGTGGGACAGGGGAAACAACTAATGAAAAACTGTTTTTT.

CDR3 sequence (DNA): TGTGCCACCAGCAGGTCCTCGGGATACAATGAGCAGTTCTTC. It is translated as CATSRSSGYNEQFF. The V and J genes are TRBV15 and TRBJ2-1, with TRBD2 as a possible D gene (5 bases). Per germline, CDR1 LNHNV and CDR2 YYDKDF (reference sequence). The CDR3 has 14 amino acids. V shed 3 bases and J shed 4 bases, with 10 bases lying between them.

The chain combines TRBV5-1 with TRBJ2-2, with a possible D match to TRBD1 (6 bases). V gave up 0 bases and J gave up 9 bases, with 15 bases separating them. The CDR3 is made up of 15 amino acids. The germline V gene encodes CDR1 SGHRS and CDR2 YFSETQ. This CDR3 reads CASSLEGFGGRELFF. The CDR3, as DNA: TGCGCCAGCAGCTTGGAAGGGTTTGGGGGCCGGGAGCTGTTTTTT.

The chain joins TRBV5-4 to TRBJ2-1; 9 bases agree with TRBD2. Germline V gives CDR1 SGHNT, CDR2 YYREEE (reference sequence). J gave up 4 bases and V 4 bases, and 9 bases lay outside the gene matches. This CDR3 comprises 16 residues. DNA for the CDR3: TGTGCCAGCAGCCCCCGGCGGGGGGGGAATTACAATGAGCAGTTCTTC. Its translation is CASSPRRGGNYNEQFF.

Turning to this clone: This sample also contains other DNA sequences that code for the same CDR3. The chain employs TRBV2 and TRBJ2-6; TRBD1 might be the D (6 bases). This CDR3 has 14 residues. Germline CDR1 reads SNHLY; CDR2 reads FYNNEI. V dropped 9 bases and J dropped 3 bases, with 12 bases sitting between them. The CDR3 DNA sequence: TGTGCCAGAAACCAGGGGAATGGGGCCAACGTCCTGACTTTC. Amino acid sequence: CARNQGNGANVLTF.